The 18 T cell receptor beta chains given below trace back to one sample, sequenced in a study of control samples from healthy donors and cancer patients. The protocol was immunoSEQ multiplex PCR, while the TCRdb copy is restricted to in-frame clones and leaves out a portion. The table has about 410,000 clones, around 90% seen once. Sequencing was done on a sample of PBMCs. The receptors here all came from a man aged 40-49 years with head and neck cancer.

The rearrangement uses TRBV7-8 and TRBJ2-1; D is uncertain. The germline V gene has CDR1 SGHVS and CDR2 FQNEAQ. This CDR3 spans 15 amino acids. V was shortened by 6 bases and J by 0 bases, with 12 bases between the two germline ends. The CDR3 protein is CASSFGLSSYNEQFF. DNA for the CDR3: TGTGCCAGCAGTTTTGGATTAAGCTCCTACAATGAGCAGTTCTTC.

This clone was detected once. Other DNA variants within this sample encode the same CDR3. DNA of the CDR3: TGTGCCAGCAGTTTACTAGGCTCCTACGAGCAGTACTTC. Translated, it gives CASSLLGSYEQYF. This rearrangement joins TRBV28 to TRBJ2-7; D ambiguous. The CDR3 runs to 13 residues. Per the germline V gene, CDR1 is MDHEN and CDR2 is SYDVKM. Trimming shortened V by 2 bases and J by 0 bases, and 5 bases separated the two germline ends.

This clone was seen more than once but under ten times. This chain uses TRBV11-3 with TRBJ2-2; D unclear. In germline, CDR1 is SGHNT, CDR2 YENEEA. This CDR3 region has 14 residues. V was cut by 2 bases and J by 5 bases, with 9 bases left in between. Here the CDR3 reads CASSLSPVTGELFF. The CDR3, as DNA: TGTGCCAGCAGCTTATCTCCAGTTACCGGGGAGCTGTTTTTT.

The CDR3 nucleotides read TGTGCCAGCAGCCTGGGACAGGGGGCTATCTATGGCTACACCTTC. Translating it yields CASSLGQGAIYGYTF. The genes are TRBV7-2 and TRBJ1-2; 12 nucleotides align to TRBD1. Per the germline V gene, CDR1 is SGHTA and CDR2 is FQGNSA. The CDR3 is 15 residues long. With 5 bases clipped from V and 4 bases from J, the junction kept 5 bases outside the gene matches.

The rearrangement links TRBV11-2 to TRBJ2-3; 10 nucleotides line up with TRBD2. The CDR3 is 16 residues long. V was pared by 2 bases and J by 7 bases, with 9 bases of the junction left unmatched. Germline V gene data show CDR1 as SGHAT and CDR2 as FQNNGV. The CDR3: CASSLFLAGARNTQYF. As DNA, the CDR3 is TGTGCCAGCAGCTTATTTCTAGCGGGGGCGAGAAATACGCAGTATTTT.

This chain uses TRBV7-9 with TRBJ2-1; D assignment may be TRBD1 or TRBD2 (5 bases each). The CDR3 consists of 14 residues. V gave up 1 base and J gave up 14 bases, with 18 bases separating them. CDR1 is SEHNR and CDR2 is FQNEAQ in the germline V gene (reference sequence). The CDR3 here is CASSLDQGPLKEFF. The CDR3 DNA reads TGTGCCAGCAGCTTAGACCAGGGACCCTTGAAGGAGTTCTTC.

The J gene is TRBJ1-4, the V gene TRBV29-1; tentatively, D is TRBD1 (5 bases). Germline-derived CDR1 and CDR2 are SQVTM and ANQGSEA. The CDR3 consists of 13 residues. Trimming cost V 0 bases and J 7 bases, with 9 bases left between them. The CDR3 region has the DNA TGCAGCGTTGAAGAGGGGGGTCGTGAAAAACTGTTTTTT. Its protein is CSVEEGGREKLFF.

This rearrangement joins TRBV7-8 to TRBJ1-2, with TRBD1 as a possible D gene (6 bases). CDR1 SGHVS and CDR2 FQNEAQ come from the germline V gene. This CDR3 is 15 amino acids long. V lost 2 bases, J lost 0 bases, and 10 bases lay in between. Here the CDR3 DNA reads TGTGCCAGCAGCTTACTAGGGGACACTAACTATGGCTACACCTTC. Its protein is CASSLLGDTNYGYTF. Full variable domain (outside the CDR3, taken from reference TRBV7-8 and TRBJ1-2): GAGVSQSPRYKVAKRGQDVALRCDPISGHVSLFWYQQALGQGPEFLTYFQNEAQLDKSGLPSDRFFAERPEGSVSTLKIQRTQQEDSAVYLCASSLLGDTNYGYTFGSGTRLTVV.

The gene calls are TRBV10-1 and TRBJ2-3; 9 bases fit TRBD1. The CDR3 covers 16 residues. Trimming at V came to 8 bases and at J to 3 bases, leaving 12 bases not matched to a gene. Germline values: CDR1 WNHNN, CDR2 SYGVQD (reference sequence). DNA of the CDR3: TGCGCCAGCTCCCGGAGACAGGGGGAAGGGACAGATACGCAGTATTTT. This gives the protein CASSRRQGEGTDTQYF.

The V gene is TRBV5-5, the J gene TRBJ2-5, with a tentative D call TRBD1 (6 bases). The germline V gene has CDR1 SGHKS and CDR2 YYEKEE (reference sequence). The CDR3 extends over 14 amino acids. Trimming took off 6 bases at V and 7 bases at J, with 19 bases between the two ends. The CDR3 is CASISTGYRGTQYF. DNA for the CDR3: TGTGCCAGCATTAGTACAGGGTACCGGGGGACCCAGTACTTC. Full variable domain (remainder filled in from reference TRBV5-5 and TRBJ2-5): DAGVTQSPTHLIKTRGQQVTLRCSPISGHKSVSWYQQVLGQGPQFIFQYYEKEERGRGNFPDRFSARQFPNYSSELNVNALLLGDSALYLCASISTGYRGTQYFGPGTRLLVL.

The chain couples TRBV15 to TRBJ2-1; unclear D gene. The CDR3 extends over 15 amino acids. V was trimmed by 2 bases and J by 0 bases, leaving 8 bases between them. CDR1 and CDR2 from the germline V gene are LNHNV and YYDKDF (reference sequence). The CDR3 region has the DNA TGTGCCACCAGCAGACCACGCTACTCCTACAATGAGCAGTTCTTC. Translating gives CATSRPRYSYNEQFF.

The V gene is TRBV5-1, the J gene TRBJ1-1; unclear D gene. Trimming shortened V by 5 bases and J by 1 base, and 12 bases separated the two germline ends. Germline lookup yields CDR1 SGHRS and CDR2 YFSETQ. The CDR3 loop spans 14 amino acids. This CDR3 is CASSPDNANTEAFF. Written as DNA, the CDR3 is TGCGCCAGCAGTCCCGACAACGCGAACACTGAAGCTTTCTTT.

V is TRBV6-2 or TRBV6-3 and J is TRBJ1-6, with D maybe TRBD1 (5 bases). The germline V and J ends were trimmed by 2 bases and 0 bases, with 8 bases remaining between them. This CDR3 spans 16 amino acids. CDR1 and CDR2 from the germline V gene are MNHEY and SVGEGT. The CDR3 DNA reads TGTGCCAGCAGTTACCACAGGAGCTCCTATAATTCACCCCTCCACTTT. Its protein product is CASSYHRSSYNSPLHF.

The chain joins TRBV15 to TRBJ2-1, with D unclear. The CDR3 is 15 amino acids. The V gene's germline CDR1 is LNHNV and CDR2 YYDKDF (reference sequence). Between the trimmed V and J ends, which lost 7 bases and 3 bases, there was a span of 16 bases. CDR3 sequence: CATKKGPQDYNEQFF. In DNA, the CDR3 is TGTGCCACCAAAAAAGGGCCTCAGGACTACAATGAGCAGTTCTTC.

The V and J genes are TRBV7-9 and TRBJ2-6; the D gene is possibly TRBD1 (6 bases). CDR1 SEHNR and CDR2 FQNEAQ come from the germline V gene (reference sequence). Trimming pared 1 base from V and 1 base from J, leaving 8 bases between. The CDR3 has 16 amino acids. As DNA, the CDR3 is TGTGCCAGCAGCTTAGACAGGGTGTCTGGGGCCAACGTCCTGACTTTC. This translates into CASSLDRVSGANVLTF.

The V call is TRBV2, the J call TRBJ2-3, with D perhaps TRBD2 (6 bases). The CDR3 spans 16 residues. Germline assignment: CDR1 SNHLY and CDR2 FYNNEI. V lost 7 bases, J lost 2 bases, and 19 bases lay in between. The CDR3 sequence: CASTTGGATFTDTQYF. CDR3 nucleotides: TGTGCCAGCACAACCGGCGGGGCCACCTTCACAGATACGCAGTATTTT.

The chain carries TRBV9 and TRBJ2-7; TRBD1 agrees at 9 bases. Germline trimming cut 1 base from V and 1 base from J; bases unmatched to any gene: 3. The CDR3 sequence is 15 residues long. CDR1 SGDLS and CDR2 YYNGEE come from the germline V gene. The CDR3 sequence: CASSVSGQGSYEQYF. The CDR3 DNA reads TGTGCCAGCAGCGTATCGGGACAGGGTTCCTACGAGCAGTACTTC.

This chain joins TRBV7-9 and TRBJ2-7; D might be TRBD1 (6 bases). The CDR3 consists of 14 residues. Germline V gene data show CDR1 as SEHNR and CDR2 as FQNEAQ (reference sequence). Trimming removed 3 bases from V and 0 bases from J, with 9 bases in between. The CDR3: CASSLAGDSYEQYF. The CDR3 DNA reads TGTGCCAGCAGCTTGGCAGGGGACTCCTACGAGCAGTACTTC.